These 23 T cell receptor beta chains came from one sample sequenced in a study of blood T cell repertoires in COVID-19. TCRdb's copy holds only in-frame clones and misses some; the assay was immunoSEQ multiplex PCR. The profile shows a few hundred thousand clones, 89% of them singletons. Sequencing used peripheral blood. Every receptor here comes from a woman aged 40 to 49 who had recovered from COVID-19.

This clone was found a few times. The chain has TRBV7-2 and TRBJ2-2, with D unresolved. The CDR3 contains 13 residues. The ends were cut back, 5 bases at V and 7 bases at J, with 11 bases in the middle. Germline assignment: CDR1 SGHTA and CDR2 FQGNSA. The CDR3 reads CASSLFIGGELFF. CDR3 coding DNA: TGTGCCAGCAGCCTCTTCATCGGCGGGGAGCTGTTTTTT.

Only one count was recorded for this clone. The V gene is TRBV28, the J gene TRBJ1-6; D is undetermined. Trimming took 5 bases from V and 1 from J, leaving 12 bases between them. Germline-derived CDR1 and CDR2 are MDHEN and SYDVKM. CDR3 length: 16 amino acids. The CDR3 protein is CASSPDRSSYNSPLHF. In DNA form, the CDR3 reads TGTGCCAGCAGTCCCGATCGGAGTTCCTATAATTCACCCCTCCACTTT. Supplemented by reference TRBV28 and TRBJ1-6, the full variable domain reads DVKVTQSSRYLVKRTGEKVFLECVQDMDHENMFWYRQDPGLGLRLIYFSYDVKMKEKGDIPEGYSVSREKKERFSLILESASTNQTSMYLCASSPDRSSYNSPLHFGNGTRLTVT.

In DNA form, the CDR3 reads TGTGCCAGCAGCCTGGACGTGCTGGGAGACACCGGGGAGCTGTTTTTT. Translated, it gives CASSLDVLGDTGELFF. The V gene is TRBV5-5, the J gene TRBJ2-2, with a weak D call TRBD2 (5 bases). This CDR3 spans 16 amino acids. Germline V gene lookup returns CDR1 SGHKS and CDR2 YYEKEE (reference sequence). V lost 4 bases, J lost 3 bases, and 16 bases lay in between.

This sequence joins TRBV6-2 or TRBV6-3 and TRBJ1-2, with D unresolved. Germline CDR1 is MNHEY and CDR2 is SVGEGT. Trimming shortened V by 4 bases and J by 6 bases, and 12 bases separated the two germline ends. The CDR3 loop spans 13 amino acids. The chain's CDR3 is CASSWPEVHGYTF. DNA for the CDR3: TGTGCCAGCAGTTGGCCCGAGGTCCATGGCTACACCTTC.

The rearrangement uses TRBV6-5 and TRBJ2-7; D unclear. Trimming removed 10 bases at V and 2 bases at J, with 9 bases between. Germline V gives CDR1 MNHEY, CDR2 SVGAGI. The CDR3 sequence is 11 residues long. This CDR3 is CATTLAYEQYF. DNA for the CDR3: TGTGCCACCACTTTGGCCTACGAGCAGTACTTC.

This chain uses TRBV30 with TRBJ1-1, with D possibly TRBD1 on 5 matching bases. V lost 3 bases and J lost 5, with 16 bases in between. CDR1 and CDR2 from the germline V gene are GTSNPN and SVGIG (reference sequence). The length of the CDR3 is 14 residues. The CDR3 DNA follows: TGTGCCTGGAGCCTGACAGTACTGGGGACTGAAGCTTTCTTT. Translated: CAWSLTVLGTEAFF.

V is TRBV15 and J is TRBJ1-5; D possibly corresponds to TRBD1 (5 bases). The CDR3 totals 13 residues. Germline values: CDR1 LNHNV, CDR2 YYDKDF (reference sequence). The germline V and J ends were trimmed by 7 bases and 6 bases, with 13 bases remaining between them. The CDR3 DNA reads TGTGCCACCACCTCCGGGGGAGCTCAGCCCCAGCATTTT. This translates into CATTSGGAQPQHF.

The V and J genes are TRBV28 and TRBJ1-5, with 7 bases aligning to TRBD1. J was trimmed by 1 base and V by 4 bases; bases with no gene match: 7. CDR3 length equals 16 residues. CDR1 and CDR2 (germline): MDHEN, SYDVKM. CDR3: CASSYMDRRSNQPQHF. The CDR3 region has the DNA TGTGCCAGCAGTTATATGGACAGGAGGAGCAATCAGCCCCAGCATTTT.

The V and J genes are TRBV5-5 and TRBJ2-5, with 11 bases that match TRBD2. Germline CDR1 SGHKS, CDR2 YYEKEE (reference sequence). CDR3 size: 15 residues. V lost 4 bases and J lost 4; bases outside the gene matches: 6. The CDR3 nucleotides read TGTGCCAGCAGCGCGGGACTAGCGGCACCAGAGACCCAGTACTTC. It yields the protein CASSAGLAAPETQYF.

The V and J genes are TRBV7-9 and TRBJ2-2; TRBD2 agrees at 7 bases. The junction had 6 bases not matched to a gene; V was cut back by 5 bases and J by 3 bases. CDR3 length: 15 amino acids. CDR1 is SEHNR, CDR2 FQNEAQ, per germline (reference sequence). This CDR3 reads CASSVTSKDTGELFF. DNA of the CDR3: TGTGCCAGCAGCGTGACTAGCAAGGACACCGGGGAGCTGTTTTTT.

The J gene is TRBJ2-1, the V gene TRBV24-1, with D tentatively TRBD2 (6 bases). CDR1 and CDR2 (germline): KGHDR, SFDVKD. The CDR3 spans 16 residues. The V and J ends lost 5 bases and 8 bases respectively, with 21 bases between them. For the CDR3, the DNA is TGTGCCACCAGTGCCTCGGAGGGGCCCCAGGAGGATGAGCAGTTCTTC. Translated: CATSASEGPQEDEQFF.

As regards this clone: The same CDR3 is also encoded by other DNA sequences in this sample. The gene calls are TRBV10-1 and TRBJ2-7; the match to TRBD2 covers 8 bases. V trimming: 6 bases; J trimming: 3 bases; junction bases outside the gene matches: 4. Germline CDR1 reads WNHNN; CDR2 reads SYGVQD (reference sequence). This CDR3 has 13 residues. CDR3 amino acids: CASSASGGYEQYF. For the CDR3, the DNA is TGCGCCAGCAGCGCGAGCGGGGGCTACGAGCAGTACTTC.

The V and J genes are TRBV5-6 and TRBJ2-2; TRBD1 is a possible D gene (5 bases). Germline CDR1 reads SGHDT; CDR2 reads YYEEEE. The CDR3 is 16 residues long. V dropped 1 base and J dropped 5 bases, with 15 bases sitting between them. CDR3 amino acids: CASSLSGAAWTGELFF. CDR3 DNA sequence: TGTGCCAGCAGCTTGAGTGGGGCTGCTTGGACCGGGGAGCTGTTTTTT. Combining the CDR3 with reference TRBV5-6 and TRBJ2-2 gives the whole variable domain DAGVTQSPTHLIKTRGQQVTLRCSPKSGHDTVSWYQQALGQGPQFIFQYYEEEERQRGNFPDRFSGHQFPNYSSELNVNALLLGDSALYLCASSLSGAAWTGELFFGEGSRLTVL.

The sample holds a few counts of this clone. The CDR3 region has the DNA TGTGCCAGAAGCTTGATACTAGCGCTCTACAATGAGCAGTTCTTC. Its translation: CARSLILALYNEQFF. The genes are TRBV7-5 and TRBJ2-1; the table's TRBD2 call for D was not verified on the DNA. TRBV7-5 is a recognized pseudogene. The CDR3 loop spans 15 amino acids.

V gene TRBV7-6 combines with J gene TRBJ1-5; TRBD1 aligns across 9 bases. CDR3 length equals 15 residues. After removal of 5 bases from V and 2 bases from J, the junction contained 4 bases not matched to a gene. Germline loops: CDR1 SGHVS, CDR2 FNYEAQ. CDR3 nucleotide sequence: TGTGCCAGCAGCAAGGGACAGGGTGGCAATCAGCCCCAGCATTTT. Its translation is CASSKGQGGNQPQHF.

CDR3 coding DNA: TGTGCCCCCCAGTACGGGGGAGTGGTCACCGGGGAGCTGTTTTTT. Protein sequence: CAPQYGGVVTGELFF. The chain uses TRBV27 and TRBJ2-2, with a possible D match to TRBD2 (6 bases). Germline V lookup: CDR1 MNHEY, CDR2 SMNVEV (reference sequence). The V end was cut by 11 bases, the J end by 4 bases, with 20 bases between. This CDR3 region has 15 residues.

The chain couples TRBV27 to TRBJ1-4; 11 bases line up with TRBD1. CDR1 and CDR2 from the germline V gene are MNHEY and SMNVEV (reference sequence). This CDR3 spans 15 amino acids. V was pared by 2 bases and J by 7 bases, with 3 bases of the junction left unmatched. CDR3 nucleotides: TGTGCCAGCAGTTTACTTGGGACAGGGGGTGAAAAACTGTTTTTT. Protein: CASSLLGTGGEKLFF. Full variable domain (missing parts from reference TRBV27 and TRBJ1-4): EAQVTQNPRYLITVTGKKLTVTCSQNMNHEYMSWYRQDPGLGLRQIYYSMNVEVTDKGDVPEGYKVSRKEKRNFPLILESPSPNQTSLYFCASSLLGTGGEKLFFGSGTQLSVL.

The table lists this clone with a count of one. This chain connects TRBV5-8 to TRBJ2-2; 9 bases agree with TRBD2. CDR1 and CDR2 (germline): SGHTS, YDEGEE. V gave up 0 bases and J gave up 6 bases; unmatched junction bases: 6. This CDR3 has 16 amino acids. CDR3 sequence reads: CASSLDGGLAPGELFF. In nucleotides, the CDR3 is TGTGCCAGCAGCTTGGATGGGGGACTAGCTCCCGGGGAGCTGTTTTTT.

The V call is TRBV27, the J call TRBJ2-2, with 12 nucleotides matching TRBD1. Trimming removed 4 bases from V and 5 bases from J; junction bases left unmatched: 17. This CDR3 has 20 amino acids. Germline CDR1 and CDR2: MNHEY and SMNVEV (reference sequence). CDR3 residues: CASSSPEFAGTGGLTGELFF. The CDR3 region has the DNA TGTGCCAGCAGTTCGCCCGAATTCGCCGGGACAGGGGGCCTAACCGGGGAGCTGTTTTTT.

The chain links TRBV5-1 to TRBJ2-7, with 8 nucleotides matching TRBD1. The CDR3 loop spans 13 amino acids. Germline V CDR1 and CDR2: SGHRS, YFSETQ. The V gene end was trimmed by 1 base and the J gene end by 5 bases; junction bases not matched to a gene: 2. The CDR3 sequence: CASSLNRGNEQYF. The CDR3 coding sequence is TGCGCCAGCAGCTTGAACAGGGGGAACGAGCAGTACTTC.

The genes are TRBV9 and TRBJ2-6, with no clear D. Germline V CDR1 and CDR2: SGDLS, YYNGEE. The CDR3 spans 15 residues. The V gene lost 0 bases and the J gene lost 3 bases, with 7 bases spanning the gap. CDR3 sequence: CASSVGGLGANVLTF. Written as DNA, the CDR3 is TGTGCCAGCAGCGTAGGCGGTCTTGGGGCCAACGTCCTGACTTTC. The variable domain in full, with the rest retrieved from reference TRBV9 and TRBJ2-6, is DSGVTQTPKHLITATGQRVTLRCSPRSGDLSVYWYQQSLDQGLQFLIQYYNGEERAKGNILERFSAQQFPDLHSELNLSSLELGDSALYFCASSVGGLGANVLTFGAGSRLTVL.

This chain joins TRBV7-3 and TRBJ1-1, with a possible D match to TRBD1 (6 bases). V lost 5 bases, J lost 9 bases, and 19 bases lay in between. Germline CDR1 SGHTA, CDR2 FQGTGA. The CDR3 loop spans 14 amino acids. In DNA, the CDR3 is TGTGCCAGCAGCCCGACCCCGGGCGACAGGCAAGCTTTCTTT. Translating gives CASSPTPGDRQAFF.

The gene calls are TRBV18 and TRBJ1-6; 9 nucleotides align to TRBD1. The ends lost 3 bases at V and 6 bases at J; junction bases unmatched: 12. CDR1 and CDR2 (germline): KGHSH, LQKENI. The CDR3 runs to 18 residues. CDR3 loop: CASSPQATQGAFNSPLHF. The CDR3 DNA sequence: TGTGCCAGCTCACCGCAGGCGACACAGGGGGCCTTTAATTCACCCCTCCACTTT. The whole variable domain, remainder taken from reference TRBV18 and TRBJ1-6, is NAGVMQNPRHLVRRRGQEARLRCSPMKGHSHVYWYRQLPEEGLKFMVYLQKENIIDESGMPKERFSAEFPKEGPSILRIQQVVRGDSAAYFCASSPQATQGAFNSPLHFGNGTRLTVT.